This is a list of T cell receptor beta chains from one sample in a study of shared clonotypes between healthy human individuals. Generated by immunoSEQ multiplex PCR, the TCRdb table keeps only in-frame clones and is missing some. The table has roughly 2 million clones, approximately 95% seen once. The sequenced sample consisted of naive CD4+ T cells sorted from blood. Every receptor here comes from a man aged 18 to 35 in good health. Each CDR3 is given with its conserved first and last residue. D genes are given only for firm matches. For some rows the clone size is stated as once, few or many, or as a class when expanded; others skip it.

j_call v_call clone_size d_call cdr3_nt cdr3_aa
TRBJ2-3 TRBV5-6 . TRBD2 TGTGCCAGCAGCCCAGCGGGGGAGGGAGATACGCAGTATTTT CASSPAGEGDTQYF
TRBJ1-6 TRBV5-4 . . TGTGCCAGCAGCTTGGACGGGCACCAGGGATGGTCACCCCTCCACTTT CASSLDGHQGWSPLHF
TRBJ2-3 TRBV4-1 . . TGCGCCAGCAGCCAAGATGGGGGAGGAGATACGCAGTATTTT CASSQDGGGDTQYF
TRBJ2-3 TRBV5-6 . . TGTGCCAGCAGTTTCAGGGTCTGGAGGCACCGGGGCACAGATACGCAGTATTTT CASSFRVWRHRGTDTQYF
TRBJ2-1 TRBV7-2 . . TGTGCCAGCAGCTTAGTCCCAACGAGCTCCTACAATGAGCAGTTCTTC CASSLVPTSSYNEQFF
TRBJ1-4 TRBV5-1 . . TGCGCCAGCAGCGCCGACGCTACAACTAATGAAAAACTGTTTTTT CASSADATTNEKLFF
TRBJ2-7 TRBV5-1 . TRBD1 TGCGCCAGCAGCTTTACAGGGGGCAGCGAGCAGTACTTC CASSFTGGSEQYF
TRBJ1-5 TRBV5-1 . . TGCGCCAGCAGCCAGGGTGGTAGCAATCAGCCCCAGCATTTT CASSQGGSNQPQHF
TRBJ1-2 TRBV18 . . TGTGCCAGCTCACCAGATAATTCTGGCAGCTATGGCTACACCTTC CASSPDNSGSYGYTF
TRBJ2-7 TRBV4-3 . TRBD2 TGCGCCAGCAGCCAATCCGGACTAGCGGGAAGCACGATGTCCTACGAGCAGTACTTC CASSQSGLAGSTMSYEQYF
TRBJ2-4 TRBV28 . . TGTGCCAGTAACTCGGCCACACTTCTAGCCAAAAACATTCAGTACTTC CASNSATLLAKNIQYF
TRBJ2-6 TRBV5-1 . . TGCGCCAGCAGCATAGGGACTGCTGGGGCCAACGTCCTGACTTTC CASSIGTAGANVLTF
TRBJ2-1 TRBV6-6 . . TGTGCCAGCTGCGGGACAGCCGCCTACAATGAGCAGTTCTTC CASCGTAAYNEQFF
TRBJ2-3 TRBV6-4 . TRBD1 TGTGCCAGCGGCGCAGGGGGCCTTACAGATACGCAGTATTTT CASGAGGLTDTQYF
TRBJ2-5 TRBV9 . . TGTGCCAGCAGCGCATCAACGCTAGGATTAGAAGAGACCCAGTACTTC CASSASTLGLEETQYF
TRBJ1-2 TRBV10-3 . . TGTGCCATCAGTCTATCGGAGAACTATGGCTACACCTTC CAISLSENYGYTF
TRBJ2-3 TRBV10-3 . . TGTGCCATCAGTGATAACGCGGCTACTAGCACAGATACGCAGTATTTT CAISDNAATSTDTQYF
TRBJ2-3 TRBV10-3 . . TGTGCCATCAGTGCCGAAGGAGATACGCAGTATTTT CAISAEGDTQYF
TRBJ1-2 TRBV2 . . TGTGCCAGCAGAAACCGGGACATGTATGGCTACACCTTC CASRNRDMYGYTF
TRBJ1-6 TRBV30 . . TGTGCCTGGAGGGACGGAAATTCACCCCTCCACTTT CAWRDGNSPLHF
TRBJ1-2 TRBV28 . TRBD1 TGTGCCAGCAGGAAGACAGGGGGTTCTGGCTACACCTTC CASRKTGGSGYTF
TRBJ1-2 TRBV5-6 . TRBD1 TGTGCCAGCAGCTCCTTTCTCCGGGACAGGGAGGGCTATGGCTACACCTTC CASSSFLRDREGYGYTF
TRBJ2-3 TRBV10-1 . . TGCGCCAGCAGTGAATCTACAACGGGAGCTGGGACAGATACGCAGTATTTT CASSESTTGAGTDTQYF
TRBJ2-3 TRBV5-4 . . TGTGCCAGCAGCTCAGACTTACGCACAGATACGCAGTATTTT CASSSDLRTDTQYF
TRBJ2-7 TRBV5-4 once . TGTGCCAGCAGCCCAGGGGGGCAGGAGTGGGAGCAGTACTTC CASSPGGQEWEQYF
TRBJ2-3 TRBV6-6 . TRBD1 TGTGCCAGCAGTTACGGGACAGCCTCCACAGATACGCAGTATTTT CASSYGTASTDTQYF
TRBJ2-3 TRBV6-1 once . TGTGCCAGCAGCGAAGGGACGGGTAGGACAGATACGCAGTATTTT CASSEGTGRTDTQYF
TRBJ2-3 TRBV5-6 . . TGTGCCAGCAGCTTTACTAAGCTAGGCACAGATACGCAGTATTTT CASSFTKLGTDTQYF
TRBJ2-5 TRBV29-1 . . TGCAGCGTTGGGGTCCCCGGACAGCCTTCGACCCAGTACTTC CSVGVPGQPSTQYF
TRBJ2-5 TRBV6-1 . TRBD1 TGTGCCAGCAGTGAAAGGCCCAGGGGGCTTGAGACCCAGTACTTC CASSERPRGLETQYF
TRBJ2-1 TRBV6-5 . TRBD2 TGTGCCAGCAAGCGACTAGCGGGGTACAATGAGCAGTTCTTC CASKRLAGYNEQFF
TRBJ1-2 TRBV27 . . TGTGCCAGCAGTTTCCAACAGGGTAGACGGGGCTACACCTTC CASSFQQGRRGYTF
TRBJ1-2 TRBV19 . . TGTGCCAGTAGTCCCACGGAGGGTTCATCTCCAATCTATGGCTACACCTTC CASSPTEGSSPIYGYTF
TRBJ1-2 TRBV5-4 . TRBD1 TGTGCCAGCAGCTTGACGACAGGGATCAGTAACTATGGCTACACCTTC CASSLTTGISNYGYTF
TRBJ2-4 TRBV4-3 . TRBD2 TGCGCCAGCAGCCAAGAGGGACTAGCGGGAGACCCGCGGAACATTCAGTACTTC CASSQEGLAGDPRNIQYF
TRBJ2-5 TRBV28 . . TGTGCCAGCAGTTTAGCGGCTCCGGGGACCCAGTACTTC CASSLAAPGTQYF
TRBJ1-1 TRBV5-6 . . TGTGCCAGCAGCTTGGCAGGGGCGGGCACTGAAGCTTTCTTT CASSLAGAGTEAFF
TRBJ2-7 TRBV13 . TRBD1 TGTGCCAGCAGCGCGAACAGGGGTCCGACCTACGAGCAGTACTTC CASSANRGPTYEQYF
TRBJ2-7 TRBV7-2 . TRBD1 TGTGCCAGCAGCTCGGGGACAGGTGGGATTTCCTACGAGCAGTACTTC CASSSGTGGISYEQYF
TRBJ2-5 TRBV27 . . TGTGCCAGCAGTTTACTAGGGGAAGAGACCCAGTACTTC CASSLLGEETQYF
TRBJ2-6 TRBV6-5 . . TGTGCCAGCAGTTACGTCAGGTCTGGGGCCAACGTCCTGACTTTC CASSYVRSGANVLTF
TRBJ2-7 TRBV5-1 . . TGCGCCTCATCAAGCGATAATTACGAGCAGTACTTC CASSSDNYEQYF
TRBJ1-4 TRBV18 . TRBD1 TGTGCCAGCTCAACTACAGGGGTAGTAGAAAAACTGTTTTTT CASSTTGVVEKLFF
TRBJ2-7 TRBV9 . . TGTGCCAGCAGCATCCGACCAGGTATCGAGGGGGAGCAGTACTTC CASSIRPGIEGEQYF
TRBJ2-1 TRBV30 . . TGTGCCTGGAGTTTTAGCGACAATGAGCAGTTCTTC CAWSFSDNEQFF
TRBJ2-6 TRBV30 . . TGTGCCTGGAGTGTACTGGGCTCTGGGGCCAACGTCCTGACTTTC CAWSVLGSGANVLTF
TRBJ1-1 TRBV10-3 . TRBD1 TGTGCCATCAGTGAGTCGATGGCAGGGGGCTATACTGAAGCTTTCTTT CAISESMAGGYTEAFF